The 18 T cell receptor beta chains below were found in one sample sequenced in a study of blood T cell repertoires in COVID-19. Produced via immunoSEQ multiplex PCR; TCRdb's table is partial and in-frame only. In the table there are 200,000 to 300,000 clones, around nine tenths of which are singletons. The specimen was PBMCs or T cells enriched from blood (not recorded which). These receptors originate from a woman between 18 and 30 years old who had recovered from COVID-19.

The rearrangement uses TRBV4-1 and TRBJ2-1, with TRBD1 as a possible D gene (6 bases). CDR1 and CDR2 from the germline V gene are MGHRA and YSYEKL. Trimming removed 5 bases at V and 4 bases at J, with 15 bases between. The length of the CDR3 is 15 residues. The chain's CDR3 is CASSRDTNKYNEQFF. The CDR3 nucleotides are TGCGCCAGCAGCAGGGACACTAATAAATACAATGAGCAGTTCTTC.

This clone occurred once. The chain has TRBV18 and TRBJ2-7; 7 nucleotides agree with TRBD1. CDR1 and CDR2 from the germline V gene are KGHSH and LQKENI. V dropped 4 bases and J dropped 7; count of bases not matched to a gene: 7. The CDR3 has 13 amino acids. CDR3 DNA: TGTGCCAGCTCACACGGGACAGACGGTGAGCAGTACTTC. Translation gives CASSHGTDGEQYF.

The V and J genes are TRBV15 and TRBJ2-1; 9 bases are shared with TRBD2. V gave up 2 bases and J gave up 8 bases; unmatched junction bases: 13. Germline lookup yields CDR1 LNHNV and CDR2 YYDKDF (reference sequence). This CDR3 is 17 amino acids long. The CDR3 reads CATSRRSSGAFGDEQFF. Here the CDR3 DNA reads TGTGCCACCAGCAGACGATCTAGCGGGGCCTTTGGGGATGAGCAGTTCTTC.

The V and J genes are TRBV4-3 and TRBJ2-2; a possible D gene is TRBD1 (5 bases). Looked up from germline, CDR1 is LGHNA and CDR2 is YSLEER. This CDR3 comprises 16 residues. V was shortened by 2 bases and J by 1 base, with 11 bases between the two germline ends. CDR3 bases: TGCGCCAGCAGCCAACTTGGACACATGAACACCGGGGAGCTGTTTTTT. This codes for CASSQLGHMNTGELFF.

The chain has TRBV27 and TRBJ2-1, with D possibly matching TRBD1 (5 bases). CDR1 is MNHEY, CDR2 SMNVEV, per germline (reference sequence). V lost 2 bases, J lost 6 bases, and 14 bases lay in between. The CDR3 consists of 15 residues. The CDR3 protein is CASSLQGAALNEQFF. The CDR3 nucleotides are TGTGCCAGCAGTTTACAGGGCGCAGCGCTCAATGAGCAGTTCTTC.

The chain couples TRBV7-6 to TRBJ2-3; the D is unclear. The CDR3 extends over 12 amino acids. Germline V gene data show CDR1 as SGHVS and CDR2 as FNYEAQ. With 4 bases removed from V and 5 bases from J, the gap between germline ends came to 7 bases. CDR3 nucleotide sequence: TGTGCCAGCAGCTCGAGACTAGATACGCAGTATTTT. Residues: CASSSRLDTQYF.

V gene TRBV6-5 combines with J gene TRBJ2-7; 9 bases agree with TRBD1. Per the germline V gene, CDR1 is MNHEY and CDR2 is SVGAGI. The CDR3 contains 14 residues. Unmatched junction bases numbered 7, after V lost 8 bases and J lost 2 bases. The CDR3 loop reads CASSSGTGTYEQYF. The DNA for the CDR3 is TGTGCCAGCTCTTCCGGGACAGGGACCTACGAGCAGTACTTC.

The V and J genes are TRBV7-9 and TRBJ2-2, with D unresolved. Per germline, CDR1 SEHNR and CDR2 FQNEAQ (reference sequence). The CDR3 is 14 amino acids. Trimming took 3 bases from V and 2 from J, leaving 7 bases between them. CDR3 in amino acids: CASSFTSNTGELFF. CDR3 coding DNA: TGTGCCAGCAGCTTCACCAGTAACACCGGGGAGCTGTTTTTT.

The V gene is TRBV19, the J gene TRBJ2-1; 9 bases match TRBD2. There are 14 residues in the CDR3. Germline values: CDR1 LNHDA, CDR2 SQIVND (reference sequence). V dropped 4 bases and J dropped 4; count of bases not matched to a gene: 2. CDR3 coding DNA: TGTGCCAGTAGTAGCGGGAGGGAATACAATGAGCAGTTCTTC. This translates into CASSSGREYNEQFF.

This rearrangement joins TRBV2 to TRBJ1-1, with D hard to call. This CDR3 contains 9 residues. V was clipped by 2 bases and J by 12 bases, with 4 bases between them. Per the germline V gene, CDR1 is SNHLY and CDR2 is FYNNEI. The CDR3 loop is CASSEPSFF. The DNA of the CDR3 is TGTGCCAGCAGTGAACCATCTTTCTTT.

The chain combines TRBV2 with TRBJ2-3; no reliable D call. Germline V lookup: CDR1 SNHLY, CDR2 FYNNEI. This CDR3 comprises 13 residues. Trimming stripped 8 bases from V and 2 bases from J, with 11 bases between. The DNA for the CDR3 is TGTGCCAGCCCCACTTATGACACAGATACGCAGTATTTT. Protein: CASPTYDTDTQYF.

This clone appeared once. CDR3 DNA sequence: TGTGCCCGGGCTAGCGGGAGCCCAGATACGCAGTATTTT. It is translated as CARASGSPDTQYF. The J gene is TRBJ2-3, the V gene TRBV30, with 10 bases that match TRBD2. Germline V gives CDR1 GTSNPN, CDR2 SVGIG (reference sequence). Losses at the gene ends were 8 bases for V and 4 bases for J; bases not matched to a gene: 6. The CDR3 consists of 13 residues.

J is TRBJ1-3 and V is TRBV29-1; D uncertain. Germline V lookup: CDR1 SQVTM, CDR2 ANQGSEA. The CDR3 sequence is 13 residues long. Deletions cut 6 bases from V and 0 bases from J, with 9 bases between. CDR3: CSVFAVSGNTIYF. The CDR3 DNA follows: TGCAGCGTCTTTGCGGTCTCTGGAAACACCATATATTTT.

The chain has TRBV7-9 and TRBJ2-5; 7 nucleotides align to TRBD2. CDR1 SEHNR and CDR2 FQNEAQ come from the germline V gene (reference sequence). This CDR3 has 15 residues. V was pared by 5 bases and J by 1 base, with 7 bases of the junction left unmatched. CDR3 nucleotides: TGTGCCAGCAGCGCCCGACTAGCCTCCCAAGAGACCCAGTACTTC. This translates into CASSARLASQETQYF.

This sequence joins TRBV14 and TRBJ2-3, with TRBD2 identical over 10 bases. The germline gives CDR1 SGHDN, CDR2 FVKESK. With V trimmed by 5 bases and J by 1 base, 12 bases remained unmatched. The CDR3 is 18 residues long. The CDR3 region is CASSYSGRAYIGTDTQYF. The CDR3 DNA is TGTGCCAGCAGCTACAGCGGGAGGGCCTATATCGGCACAGATACGCAGTATTTT.

The chain is built from TRBV7-6 and TRBJ2-2; TRBD2 agrees at 9 bases. The CDR3 extends over 14 amino acids. Germline CDR1 is SGHVS and CDR2 is FNYEAQ. The J segment lost 9 bases and the V segment lost 0 bases, leaving 2 bases of the junction unmatched. The CDR3 coding sequence is TGTGCCAGCAGCTTAGCCAGCGGGAGGAGGGAGCTGTTTTTT. Its translation is CASSLASGRRELFF.

The genes are TRBV6-6 and TRBJ1-6, with D possibly matching TRBD1 (6 bases). This CDR3 region has 12 residues. V lost 8 bases, J lost 14 bases, and 16 bases lay in between. CDR1 and CDR2 (germline): MNHNY, SVGAGI (reference sequence). The CDR3 DNA is TGTGCCAGCTGGCAGGGGACGGCAGCCCTCCACTTT. Protein: CASWQGTAALHF.

This clone was recorded only once. The chain carries TRBV30 and TRBJ2-1; no definite D call. Per the germline V gene, CDR1 is GTSNPN and CDR2 is SVGIG (reference sequence). The V end lost 0 bases, the J end lost 7 bases, and 10 bases lay between the germline ends. The CDR3 loop spans 13 amino acids. CDR3 coding DNA: TGTGCCTGGAGTGTAAGTAGCTGGAATGAGCAGTTCTTC. Translated, it gives CAWSVSSWNEQFF.